The 27 T cell receptor beta chains listed next were all sequenced from one sample in a study of T cells in Graves' hyperthyroidism and ophthalmopathy. There were TCR beta CDR3 regions amplified from RNA transcripts. HTBI primers drove first-round RT-PCR of the TCR CDR3. A single record per CDR3 protein comes from TCRdb applying MiXCR to the multiplex PCR reads. The sample has approximately 640,000 distinct CDR3 sequences, roughly 16% seen once; the top ten hold 3% to 4%. The specimen was blood. The receptors come from a woman aged 25 to 39 with Graves' hyperthyroidism.

This clonotype was seen at least ten times. The gene calls are TRBV6-1 and TRBJ1-1; 9 nucleotides match TRBD1. Germline CDR1 and CDR2: MNHNS and SASEGT. The CDR3 extends over 13 amino acids. The V segment lost 7 bases and the J segment 11 bases; nucleotides outside the gene matches: 11. The CDR3 region has the DNA TGTGCCAGCACCCGGACAGGGGCCGTGAATGCTTTCTTT. Translation gives CASTRTGAVNAFF.

This clonotype was picked up many times. This rearrangement joins TRBV30 to TRBJ2-7; perhaps TRBD2 as D (5 bases). This CDR3 has 13 residues. CDR1 GTSNPN and CDR2 SVGIG come from the germline V gene (reference sequence). V lost 5 bases and J lost 5, with 16 bases in between. The CDR3, as DNA: TGTGCCTGGGGAGGCCTAATCCAAAACGAGCAGTACTTC. This gives the protein CAWGGLIQNEQYF.

This clonotype showed up just a few times. The J gene is TRBJ2-2, the V gene TRBV20-1; 7 bases agree with TRBD1. V shed 1 base and J 5 bases; nucleotides not matched to a gene: 7. This CDR3 comprises 15 residues. From germline, CDR1 is DFQATT and CDR2 SNEGSKA (reference sequence). This CDR3 reads CSARVRTGGTGELFF. The CDR3 DNA sequence: TGCAGTGCTAGAGTTCGGACAGGTGGTACCGGGGAGCTGTTTTTT.

V is TRBV9 and J is TRBJ2-5; 11 bases map to TRBD2. Germline V lookup: CDR1 SGDLS, CDR2 YYNGEE. The CDR3 length is 16 residues. Losses at the gene ends were 0 bases for V and 2 bases for J; bases not matched to a gene: 3. The CDR3 region has the DNA TGTGCCAGCAGCGTAGGGGTAGCGGGAGGGCAAGAGACCCAGTACTTC. Translated: CASSVGVAGGQETQYF.

The gene calls are TRBV7-2 and TRBJ2-7; TRBD1 aligns across 8 bases. V lost 4 bases and J lost 5; bases outside the gene matches: 7. The CDR3 sequence is 14 residues long. Germline V lookup: CDR1 SGHTA, CDR2 FQGNSA. The CDR3, as DNA: TGTGCCAGCAGCTCCGACAGGGGTTTGGACGAGCAGTACTTC. Its protein product is CASSSDRGLDEQYF.

There are many counts of this clonotype. As DNA, the CDR3 is TGTGCCAGCAGCTGGACTAGCGGGCTGGGCGGGCAGTTCTTC. Encoded protein: CASSWTSGLGGQFF. The J gene is TRBJ2-1, the V gene TRBV7-9; 11 positions match TRBD2. J gave up 12 bases and V 4 bases, and 8 bases lay outside the gene matches. The CDR3 contains 14 residues. The germline V gene encodes CDR1 SEHNR and CDR2 FQNEAQ (reference sequence). Complete variable domain (other parts from reference TRBV7-9 and TRBJ2-1): DTGVSQNPRHKITKRGQNVTFRCDPISEHNRLYWYRQTLGQGPEFLTYFQNEAQLEKSRLLSDRFSAERPKGSFSTLEIQRTEQGDSAMYLCASSWTSGLGGQFFGPGTRLTVL.

This clonotype was recorded a few times. The gene calls are TRBV5-5 and TRBJ1-4, with D possibly being TRBD1 (5 bases). V was shortened by 1 base and J by 8 bases, with 12 bases between the two germline ends. Germline CDR1 and CDR2: SGHKS and YYEKEE (reference sequence). The CDR3 totals 14 residues. The CDR3 DNA is TGTGCCAGCAGCTTGAGAGGGGCGAGAGAAAAACTGTTTTTT. Translation gives CASSLRGAREKLFF.

This clonotype has at least ten counts. This chain connects TRBV12-3 or TRBV12-4 to TRBJ1-2, with D possibly being TRBD1 (5 bases). The CDR3 has 12 residues. V lost 4 bases and J lost 5, with 8 bases in between. This CDR3 reads CASSSTVYGYTF. The CDR3 DNA is TGTGCCAGCAGTTCGACAGTGTATGGCTACACCTTC.

This clonotype showed up many times. This chain uses TRBV28 with TRBJ2-1, with 12 bases lining up with TRBD2. Trimming cost V 5 bases and J 2 bases; bases outside gene matches: 1. CDR3 size: 15 residues. In germline, CDR1 is MDHEN, CDR2 SYDVKM. Here the CDR3 reads CASSLAGGAYNEQFF. The CDR3 DNA reads as TGTGCCAGCAGTCTAGCGGGGGGGGCCTACAATGAGCAGTTCTTC.

This clonotype was recorded at least ten times. The chain combines TRBV12-3 or TRBV12-4 with TRBJ2-3, with 7 bases lining up with TRBD2. Unmatched junction bases numbered 5, after V lost 5 bases and J lost 0 bases. The CDR3 spans 15 residues. The CDR3 here is CASSISGISTDTQYF. CDR3 nucleotides: TGTGCCAGCAGTATAAGCGGGATAAGCACAGATACGCAGTATTTT.

Ten or more counts support this clonotype. V is TRBV3-1 and J is TRBJ2-1; D remains ambiguous. The CDR3 length is 12 residues. Trimming took 1 base from V and 10 from J, leaving 8 bases between them. In germline, CDR1 is LGHDT, CDR2 YNNKEL (reference sequence). The CDR3 DNA sequence: TGTGCCAGCAGCCAAGGTAGAAGGGAGCAGTTCTTC. Translation gives CASSQGRREQFF.

This sequence joins TRBV18 and TRBJ2-1; D could derive from TRBD1 or TRBD2 (5 bases each). The CDR3 is made up of 13 amino acids. The germline V gene has CDR1 KGHSH and CDR2 LQKENI. The V gene lost 2 bases and the J gene lost 5 bases, with 7 bases spanning the gap. CDR3 DNA sequence: TGTGCCAGCTCACCATGGGACGACAATGAGCAGTTCTTC. Residues: CASSPWDDNEQFF.

V and J are TRBV9 and TRBJ2-2; TRBD2 matches at 10 bases. From germline, CDR1 is SGDLS and CDR2 YYNGEE. This CDR3 spans 15 amino acids. Trimming cost V 5 bases and J 5 bases; bases outside gene matches: 6. For the CDR3, the DNA is TGTGCCAGCAGTGTTAGCGGGAGGCTTACCGGGGAGCTGTTTTTT. Translating gives CASSVSGRLTGELFF.

This clonotype was seen ten or more times. The V and J genes are TRBV11-2 and TRBJ2-1, with D tentatively TRBD2 (6 bases). Deletions cut 2 bases from V and 9 bases from J, with 17 bases between. The germline V gene encodes CDR1 SGHAT and CDR2 FQNNGV. The CDR3 length is 15 residues. CDR3 DNA: TGTGCCAGCAGCTTACAACTAGCAGCGGCATCTGAGCAGTTCTTC. It specifies CASSLQLAAASEQFF.

The rearrangement links TRBV6-1 to TRBJ1-6; no firm D call. This CDR3 is 14 amino acids long. Between the trimmed V and J ends, which lost 6 bases and 5 bases, there was a span of 11 bases. Per the germline V gene, CDR1 is MNHNS and CDR2 is SASEGT. The DNA of the CDR3 is TGTGCCAGCAGCGGACCACTGAATAATTCACCCCTCCACTTT. Protein sequence: CASSGPLNNSPLHF.

This clonotype was detected only a few times. V usage is TRBV20-1 and J usage is TRBJ2-7; TRBD1 aligns across 8 bases. Germline V gene lookup returns CDR1 DFQATT and CDR2 SNEGSKA (reference sequence). Germline trimming cut 4 bases from V and 3 bases from J; bases unmatched to any gene: 8. This CDR3 has 14 amino acids. For the CDR3, the DNA is TGCAGTGCTAAGACAGGGGCGACTATCTACGAGCAGTACTTC. It translates to CSAKTGATIYEQYF.

This clonotype occurred many times. This chain connects TRBV6-1 to TRBJ1-5; D is uncertain. Germline lookup yields CDR1 MNHNS and CDR2 SASEGT. Trimming removed 5 bases from V and 5 bases from J, with 10 bases in between. The length of the CDR3 is 13 residues. CDR3 amino acids: CASSSHLYQPQHF. The CDR3 DNA follows: TGTGCCAGCAGTTCTCATCTTTATCAGCCCCAGCATTTT.

The chain uses TRBV3-1 and TRBJ2-5; 11 bases match TRBD2. Germline assignment: CDR1 LGHDT and CDR2 YNNKEL (reference sequence). The CDR3 runs to 16 residues. Germline trimming cut 4 bases from V and 5 bases from J; bases unmatched to any gene: 9. CDR3 region: CASSPGLAAGGETQYF. CDR3 DNA: TGTGCCAGCAGCCCGGGACTAGCGGCGGGAGGGGAGACCCAGTACTTC.

This clonotype appeared a few times. The gene calls are TRBV13 and TRBJ2-6; TRBD1 might be the D (7 bases). In germline, CDR1 is PRHDT, CDR2 FYEKMQ (reference sequence). This CDR3 spans 17 amino acids. Trimming cost V 2 bases and J 2 bases, with 13 bases left between them. The CDR3 sequence: CASSLKGAGTGANVLTF. Here the CDR3 DNA reads TGTGCCAGCAGCTTAAAGGGGGCGGGGACTGGGGCCAACGTCCTGACTTTC.

The chain is built from TRBV7-9 and TRBJ2-3; 9 bases match TRBD2. This CDR3 comprises 16 residues. Trimming at V came to 3 bases and at J to 4 bases, leaving 8 bases not matched to a gene. Germline CDR1 and CDR2: SEHNR and FQNEAQ (reference sequence). CDR3 sequence: CASSLGLATGADTQYF. DNA for the CDR3: TGTGCCAGCAGCTTGGGACTAGCAACGGGTGCAGATACGCAGTATTTT.

V is TRBV20-1 and J is TRBJ2-3; D is uncertain. The CDR3 extends over 15 amino acids. Germline CDR1 DFQATT, CDR2 SNEGSKA (reference sequence). V lost 7 bases and J 0 bases, leaving 17 bases between the germline ends. The CDR3 here is CSGPAFSLSTDTQYF. The CDR3 DNA sequence: TGCAGTGGTCCGGCTTTTTCACTAAGCACAGATACGCAGTATTTT.

The chain has TRBV2 and TRBJ2-7; D not certain. CDR1 is SNHLY and CDR2 is FYNNEI in the germline V gene. V lost 1 base, J lost 7 bases, and 17 bases lay in between. The CDR3 is made up of 15 amino acids. DNA for the CDR3: TGTGCCAGCAGTGAAGGTCGGGCCCAACTGGGGGAGCAGTACTTC. Translated: CASSEGRAQLGEQYF.

This clonotype was counted at least ten times. The chain links TRBV2 to TRBJ2-7; 8 bases line up with TRBD1. V lost 7 bases and J lost 7; bases outside the gene matches: 6. CDR3 size: 12 residues. Germline V gives CDR1 SNHLY, CDR2 FYNNEI. DNA for the CDR3: TGTGCCAGCAAGAGACAGGGGTGGGAGCAGTACTTC. Amino acid sequence: CASKRQGWEQYF.

This clonotype was seen repeatedly, ten times or more. The V call is TRBV30, the J call TRBJ1-5; D uncertain. Trimming left V 5 bases short and J 2 bases short, with 10 bases between. This CDR3 contains 13 residues. CDR1 is GTSNPN and CDR2 is SVGIG in the germline V gene (reference sequence). The CDR3 nucleotides are TGTGCCTGGTCAAAGTTTGGCAATCAGCCCCAGCATTTT. Translating gives CAWSKFGNQPQHF.

In this sample, this clonotype turned up many times. This sequence joins TRBV11-3 and TRBJ1-1; perhaps TRBD1 as D (6 bases). Trimming removed 4 bases at V and 3 bases at J, with 9 bases between. The CDR3 runs 13 residues. CDR1 and CDR2 from the germline V gene are SGHNT and YENEEA. In DNA form, the CDR3 reads TGTGCCAGCAGCTCCGAGGGGGACACTGAAGCTTTCTTT. Protein product: CASSSEGDTEAFF.

This clonotype was counted at least ten times. This chain uses TRBV27 with TRBJ2-3, with D possibly being TRBD2 (6 bases). The CDR3 spans 18 residues. CDR1 is MNHEY and CDR2 is SMNVEV in the germline V gene (reference sequence). V lost 3 bases and J 3 bases, leaving 22 bases between the germline ends. The CDR3 region has the DNA TGTGCCAGCAGTTTCCGAACAGACCCCGGGGGTGGAACAGATACGCAGTATTTT. Its protein product is CASSFRTDPGGGTDTQYF.

This clonotype has more than one count but fewer than ten. This chain uses TRBV15 with TRBJ2-1, with D uncertain. CDR3 size: 15 residues. V was trimmed by 0 bases and J by 3 bases, leaving 9 bases between them. Germline CDR1 and CDR2: LNHNV and YYDKDF (reference sequence). The CDR3 DNA follows: TGTGCCACCAGCAGAGATATCGGCAGCTACAATGAGCAGTTCTTC. This codes for CATSRDIGSYNEQFF. Drawing the rest from reference TRBV15 and TRBJ2-1, the complete variable domain is DAMVIQNPRYQVTQFGKPVTLSCSQTLNHNVMYWYQQKSSQAPKLLFHYYDKDFNNEADTPDNFQSRRPNTSFCFLDIRSPGLGDTAMYLCATSRDIGSYNEQFFGPGTRLTVL.